The 20 T cell receptor beta chains below were found in one sample sequenced in a study of cytotoxic CD8 clonotypes in ibrutinib-treated CLL. The table came from immunoSEQ multiplex PCR; TCRdb's copy has only in-frame clones and leaves some out. The repertoire holds 330,000 or so clones, with around 66% as singletons. The starting material was PBMCs, obtained after 36 months of ibrutinib treatment. These receptors came from a human donor with chronic lymphocytic leukemia.

The rearrangement uses TRBV7-9 and TRBJ1-3; TRBD1 agrees at 7 bases. Germline V gene sequence: CDR1 SEHNR, CDR2 FQNEAQ (reference sequence). V lost 5 bases to trimming and J lost 0 bases; unmatched junction nucleotides: 4. The CDR3 is 15 residues long. CDR3 sequence reads: CASSRDSISGNTIYF. As DNA, the CDR3 is TGTGCCAGCAGCCGGGACAGCATCTCTGGAAACACCATATATTTT. Filled out from reference TRBV7-9 and TRBJ1-3, the complete variable domain reads DTGVSQNPRHKITKRGQNVTFRCDPISEHNRLYWYRQTLGQGPEFLTYFQNEAQLEKSRLLSDRFSAERPKGSFSTLEIQRTEQGDSAMYLCASSRDSISGNTIYFGEGSWLTVV.

This clone appeared a few times. The V gene is TRBV27, the J gene TRBJ2-1, with a possible D match to TRBD1 (6 bases). V was clipped by 5 bases and J by 10 bases, with 27 bases between them. Germline values: CDR1 MNHEY, CDR2 SMNVEV (reference sequence). The CDR3 contains 17 residues. The CDR3 spells CASSPTAFDRRFREQFF. CDR3 in DNA: TGTGCCAGCAGTCCCACCGCTTTCGACAGGAGGTTCAGGGAGCAGTTCTTC.

This clone was detected a few times. The genes are TRBV5-1 and TRBJ2-7, with D possibly matching TRBD1 (6 bases). This CDR3 contains 13 residues. Trimming stripped 4 bases from V and 6 bases from J, with 14 bases between. The germline CDR1 and CDR2 sequences are SGHRS and YFSETQ. CDR3 in DNA: TGCGCCAGCAGCAATACAGGGTTTACCGAGCAGTACTTC. This codes for CASSNTGFTEQYF.

This clone has just a few counts. The rearrangement joins TRBV7-2 to TRBJ2-5; 8 positions agree with TRBD2. The CDR3 is 15 amino acids. Trimming took 4 bases from V and 2 from J; bases not matched to a gene: 6. Germline V gene sequence: CDR1 SGHTA, CDR2 FQGNSA. In nucleotides, the CDR3 is TGTGCCAGCAGCTACCTGCGGGGGGTGCAAGAGACCCAGTACTTC. Translating gives CASSYLRGVQETQYF.

This clone has just a few counts. The rearrangement uses TRBV11-2 and TRBJ2-7; a possible D gene is TRBD1 (5 bases). The length of the CDR3 is 14 residues. V lost 3 bases and J 4 bases, leaving 13 bases between the germline ends. CDR1 SGHAT and CDR2 FQNNGV come from the germline V gene. The DNA for the CDR3 is TGTGCCAGCAGCTTTCATGGGGCACTGTACGAGCAGTACTTC. Amino acid sequence: CASSFHGALYEQYF.

V gene TRBV7-2 combines with J gene TRBJ2-7; tentatively, D is TRBD2 (6 bases). The CDR3 covers 14 residues. V was cut by 1 base and J by 3 bases, with 10 bases left in between. The germline CDR1 and CDR2 sequences are SGHTA and FQGNSA. This CDR3 is CASSLGMTSYEQYF. Written as DNA, the CDR3 is TGTGCCAGCAGCTTAGGCATGACTAGCTACGAGCAGTACTTC.

V gene TRBV5-1 combines with J gene TRBJ2-7; D might be TRBD2 (6 bases). The germline gives CDR1 SGHRS, CDR2 YFSETQ. V shed 2 bases and J shed 5 bases, with 11 bases lying between them. CDR3 size: 13 residues. CDR3 protein: CASSFTSPDEQYF. The CDR3 DNA sequence: TGCGCCAGCAGCTTTACTAGCCCCGACGAGCAGTACTTC.

The chain couples TRBV15 to TRBJ1-2; 7 nucleotides align to TRBD1. CDR1 and CDR2 from the germline V gene are LNHNV and YYDKDF (reference sequence). The CDR3 is 16 amino acids. The junction had 9 bases not matched to a gene; V was cut back by 1 base and J by 4 bases. CDR3 bases: TGTGCCACCAGCAGAGGAGGGGCACAGGGGAGCTATGGCTACACCTTC. This sequence encodes CATSRGGAQGSYGYTF. Based on the CDR3 plus reference TRBV15 and TRBJ1-2, the full variable domain is DAMVIQNPRYQVTQFGKPVTLSCSQTLNHNVMYWYQQKSSQAPKLLFHYYDKDFNNEADTPDNFQSRRPNTSFCFLDIRSPGLGDTAMYLCATSRGGAQGSYGYTFGSGTRLTVV.

Details on this clone: One end of the junction is discordant with germline, which a read error may explain. The rearrangement links TRBV9 to TRBJ1-2; D is ambiguous. CDR1 is SGDLS and CDR2 is YYNGEE in the germline V gene. The CDR3 has 9 amino acids. CDR3 sequence: CASSVGEVF. CDR3 sequence (DNA): TGTGCCAGCAGCGTAGGTGAAGTCTTC.

This clone appeared once. The same CDR3 is also encoded by other DNA sequences in this sample. V usage is TRBV18 and J usage is TRBJ2-1; D remains unclear. This CDR3 comprises 11 residues. Germline V gives CDR1 KGHSH, CDR2 LQKENI. Trimming shortened V by 2 bases and J by 7 bases, and 3 bases separated the two germline ends. The CDR3 here is CASSPGNEQFF. In DNA form, the CDR3 reads TGTGCCAGCTCACCAGGGAATGAGCAGTTCTTC.

The chain links TRBV6-1 to TRBJ1-6; possible D gene TRBD1, 5 bases. Trimming took 4 bases from V and 0 from J, leaving 16 bases between them. Per the germline V gene, CDR1 is MNHNS and CDR2 is SASEGT. The CDR3 is 18 amino acids. The CDR3 sequence: CASSGGSSFRSYNSPLHF. The CDR3 DNA reads as TGTGCCAGCAGTGGGGGCAGTAGCTTTCGCTCCTATAATTCACCCCTCCACTTT.

J is TRBJ2-1 and V is TRBV5-1; a possible D gene is TRBD2 (6 bases). The germline CDR1 and CDR2 sequences are SGHRS and YFSETQ. The CDR3 is made up of 16 amino acids. The V and J ends lost 5 bases and 0 bases respectively, with 15 bases between them. This chain's CDR3 is CASRDTGTYSYNEQFF. CDR3 in DNA: TGCGCCAGCAGAGATACCGGGACTTACTCCTACAATGAGCAGTTCTTC.

The rearrangement links TRBV5-4 to TRBJ2-3; TRBD2 agrees at 8 bases. The junction had 5 bases not matched to a gene; V was cut back by 1 base and J by 4 bases. CDR1 is SGHNT, CDR2 YYREEE, per germline (reference sequence). This CDR3 is 15 amino acids long. This CDR3 reads CASSLSREGADTQYF. The CDR3 nucleotides read TGTGCCAGCAGCTTGAGTCGGGAGGGCGCAGATACGCAGTATTTT.

The chain carries TRBV29-1 and TRBJ2-7, with D perhaps assigned TRBD1 or TRBD2 (5 bases each). V dropped 5 bases and J dropped 0 bases, with 20 bases sitting between them. CDR3 length equals 16 residues. Germline V gene sequence: CDR1 SQVTM, CDR2 ANQGSEA. The CDR3 loop is CSVIPWFGGTSYEQYF. In nucleotides, the CDR3 is TGCAGCGTTATCCCGTGGTTTGGGGGTACCTCCTACGAGCAGTACTTC.

There are a few counts of this clone. The rearrangement joins TRBV27 to TRBJ2-7; D uncertain. The V gene's germline CDR1 is MNHEY and CDR2 SMNVEV (reference sequence). The CDR3 has 13 residues. V lost 10 bases and J 7 bases, leaving 20 bases between the germline ends. The CDR3 region has the DNA TGTGCCACCCTTTCGACTTTCGGTGTTGAGCAGTACTTC. Amino acid sequence: CATLSTFGVEQYF.

The chain combines TRBV7-9 with TRBJ2-3; 10 bases align to TRBD2. Germline CDR1 and CDR2: SEHNR and FQNEAQ (reference sequence). This CDR3 has 16 amino acids. J gave up 3 bases and V 4 bases, and 7 bases lay outside the gene matches. The CDR3 region is CASSSLAGSGTDTQYF. The CDR3 DNA is TGTGCCAGCAGCTCACTAGCGGGAAGTGGTACAGATACGCAGTATTTT.

V gene TRBV9 combines with J gene TRBJ1-1; D is ambiguous. CDR3 size: 11 residues. V lost 5 bases and J 5 bases, leaving 7 bases between the germline ends. CDR1 is SGDLS and CDR2 is YYNGEE in the germline V gene. The CDR3 DNA follows: TGTGCCAGCAGAGCGGTGACTGAAGCTTTCTTT. Amino acid sequence: CASRAVTEAFF.

The chain combines TRBV5-4 with TRBJ2-7, with 10 bases identical to TRBD2. V was pared by 1 base and J by 6 bases, with 7 bases of the junction left unmatched. This CDR3 comprises 15 residues. Germline-derived CDR1 and CDR2 are SGHNT and YYREEE (reference sequence). In nucleotides, the CDR3 is TGTGCCAGCAGCTTGTCTCCGGGACTAGCGACCGAGCAGTACTTC. This encodes CASSLSPGLATEQYF.

The chain employs TRBV9 and TRBJ2-1; D not certain. V was cut by 6 bases and J by 6 bases, with 16 bases left in between. Germline assignment: CDR1 SGDLS and CDR2 YYNGEE. The CDR3 spans 14 residues. The CDR3 loop is CASTDSGTANEQFF. The CDR3 bases are TGTGCCAGCACCGATTCGGGTACGGCCAATGAGCAGTTCTTC.

This rearrangement joins TRBV28 to TRBJ2-7; weak D call: TRBD1 (6 bases). V lost 3 bases, J lost 4 bases, and 16 bases lay in between. The CDR3 loop spans 15 amino acids. The germline V gene has CDR1 MDHEN and CDR2 SYDVKM. This CDR3 is CASSFKQGLVYEQYF. CDR3 DNA sequence: TGTGCCAGCAGTTTTAAGCAGGGGTTGGTATACGAGCAGTACTTC.